These 29 T cell receptor beta chains were sequenced from one sample in a study of cytotoxic CD8 clonotypes in ibrutinib-treated CLL. Produced via immunoSEQ multiplex PCR; TCRdb's table is partial and in-frame only. The sample yields over 140,000 clones, around 80% seen once. The sequences come from PBMCs, collected after 36 months of ibrutinib treatment. These receptors were taken from a human donor with chronic lymphocytic leukemia.

This chain connects TRBV7-2 to TRBJ2-7; D not certain. The V end was cut by 1 base, the J end by 0 bases, with 7 bases between. Germline values: CDR1 SGHTA, CDR2 FQGNSA. CDR3 length: 14 residues. CDR3 sequence: CASSLGVISYEQYF. CDR3 nucleotides: TGTGCCAGCAGCTTAGGTGTAATCTCCTACGAGCAGTACTTC. The variable domain in full, completed from reference TRBV7-2 and TRBJ2-7, reads GAGVSQSPSNKVTEKGKDVELRCDPISGHTALYWYRQSLGQGLEFLIYFQGNSAPDKSGLPSDRFSAERTGGSVSTLTIQRTQQEDSAVYLCASSLGVISYEQYFGPGTRLTVT.

The chain uses TRBV27 and TRBJ1-2; possible D gene TRBD1, 5 bases. This CDR3 is built from 15 residues. Between the trimmed V and J ends, which lost 2 bases and 5 bases, there was a span of 15 bases. Germline CDR1 is MNHEY and CDR2 is SMNVEV (reference sequence). The CDR3 sequence is CASSLAIQGGYGYTF. In nucleotides, the CDR3 is TGTGCCAGCAGTTTAGCGATTCAGGGTGGATATGGCTACACCTTC.

The rearrangement links TRBV7-3 to TRBJ2-7; D possibly corresponds to TRBD1 (6 bases). The CDR3 spans 14 residues. CDR1 and CDR2 (germline): SGHTA, FQGTGA. V was shortened by 4 bases and J by 2 bases, with 12 bases between the two germline ends. The CDR3 bases are TGTGCCAGCAGCTCCAATAGGGGGACCTACGAGCAGTACTTC. Its protein product is CASSSNRGTYEQYF.

The V and J genes are TRBV5-4 and TRBJ1-1; no clear D gene. Germline-derived CDR1 and CDR2 are SGHNT and YYREEE (reference sequence). V was shortened by 4 bases and J by 6 bases, with 10 bases between the two germline ends. The CDR3 extends over 12 amino acids. This CDR3 reads CASSTERAEAFF. DNA of the CDR3: TGTGCCAGCAGCACAGAAAGGGCTGAAGCTTTCTTT.

The chain carries TRBV4-2 and TRBJ2-7; D unresolved. This CDR3 spans 15 amino acids. Germline CDR1 reads LGHNA; CDR2 reads YNFKEQ. V was cut by 0 bases and J by 0 bases, with 9 bases left in between. The CDR3 protein is CASSQEKDSSYEQYF. CDR3 DNA sequence: TGTGCCAGCAGCCAAGAGAAGGATAGCTCCTACGAGCAGTACTTC.

The chain is built from TRBV11-2 and TRBJ2-5, with TRBD2 matching over 7 bases. Germline V gene sequence: CDR1 SGHAT, CDR2 FQNNGV. V lost 5 bases to trimming and J lost 2 bases; unmatched junction nucleotides: 8. This CDR3 has 15 residues. The chain's CDR3 is CASSPSGTLQETQYF. CDR3 in DNA: TGTGCCAGCAGCCCGAGCGGGACCCTACAAGAGACCCAGTACTTC.

The chain links TRBV10-3 to TRBJ2-2; 7 bases are shared with TRBD2. The germline CDR1 and CDR2 sequences are ENHRY and SYGVKD. V trimming: 6 bases; J trimming: 7 bases; junction bases outside the gene matches: 14. The CDR3 extends over 16 amino acids. The CDR3 DNA is TGTGCCATCAGGGGTATGTCCGGGACTATAGTCGGGGAGCTGTTTTTT. Translated: CAIRGMSGTIVGELFF.

The chain joins TRBV5-1 to TRBJ1-1, with D perhaps matching TRBD1 (6 bases). The V gene lost 5 bases and the J gene lost 1 base, with 9 bases spanning the gap. The CDR3 covers 13 residues. Germline V gene lookup returns CDR1 SGHRS and CDR2 YFSETQ. The CDR3 region is CASRRGENTEAFF. The CDR3 DNA reads TGCGCCAGCAGAAGGGGGGAGAACACTGAAGCTTTCTTT.

This clone was seen a handful of times. The V and J genes are TRBV28 and TRBJ1-2; tentative D call: TRBD1 (5 bases). V was clipped by 5 bases and J by 3 bases, with 19 bases between them. Germline values: CDR1 MDHEN, CDR2 SYDVKM. This CDR3 contains 16 residues. CDR3 in DNA: TGTGCCAGCAGTAATCTCCCAGGGCCTCGGTACTATGGCTACACCTTC. Protein product: CASSNLPGPRYYGYTF.

The rearrangement uses TRBV20-1 and TRBJ1-1; no reliable D call. The germline CDR1 and CDR2 sequences are DFQATT and SNEGSKA (reference sequence). The CDR3 length is 11 residues. The CDR3 loop is CRGSAGTEAFF. Written as DNA, the CDR3 is TGCAGGGGGTCGGCGGGCACTGAAGCTTTCTTT.

V gene TRBV18 combines with J gene TRBJ2-7, with 8 bases lining up with TRBD1. With V trimmed by 3 bases and J by 6 bases, 10 bases remained unmatched. The CDR3 has 15 residues. Germline CDR1 KGHSH, CDR2 LQKENI. CDR3 residues: CASSPATGAVVEQYF. The CDR3 DNA reads TGTGCCAGCTCACCGGCGACAGGGGCGGTGGTCGAGCAGTACTTC.

This sequence joins TRBV29-1 and TRBJ1-2, with D possibly being TRBD1 (5 bases). The germline V gene encodes CDR1 SQVTM and CDR2 ANQGSEA. Trimming shortened V by 3 bases and J by 8 bases, and 16 bases separated the two germline ends. The CDR3 spans 13 residues. In nucleotides, the CDR3 is TGCAGCGTTGACAGAGATATCGGGGGAGGCTACACCTTC. This encodes CSVDRDIGGGYTF.

V usage is TRBV27 and J usage is TRBJ2-3; 9 bases match TRBD2. The trim removed 4 bases at V and 3 bases at J, leaving 5 bases unmatched. The V gene's germline CDR1 is MNHEY and CDR2 SMNVEV (reference sequence). This CDR3 region has 15 residues. CDR3 DNA sequence: TGTGCCAGCAGTTCTACGACTAGCGGAACAGATACGCAGTATTTT. Amino acid sequence: CASSSTTSGTDTQYF.

V and J are TRBV4-1 and TRBJ1-5; 8 bases line up with TRBD1. The junction had 7 bases not matched to a gene; V was cut back by 4 bases and J by 2 bases. CDR3 length equals 16 residues. CDR1 and CDR2 (germline): MGHRA, YSYEKL. CDR3 nucleotides: TGCGCCAGCAGCCGAGGACAGGGTAGCGGCAATCAGCCCCAGCATTTT. Its translation is CASSRGQGSGNQPQHF.

The chain couples TRBV2 to TRBJ1-3; the D gene is possibly TRBD1 (5 bases). Trimming took 7 bases from V and 0 from J, leaving 10 bases between them. Looked up from germline, CDR1 is SNHLY and CDR2 is FYNNEI. This CDR3 spans 14 amino acids. The CDR3 protein is CASTRGPSGNTIYF. In DNA form, the CDR3 reads TGTGCCAGCACTCGGGGCCCCTCTGGAAACACCATATATTTT. Variable domain in full (rest from reference TRBV2 and TRBJ1-3): EPEVTQTPSHQVTQMGQEVILRCVPISNHLYFYWYRQILGQKVEFLVSFYNNEISEKSEIFDDQFSVERPDGSNFTLKIRSTKLEDSAMYFCASTRGPSGNTIYFGEGSWLTVV.

Regarding this clone: This sample includes further DNA sequences coding for the same CDR3. The chain is built from TRBV28 and TRBJ2-7; D is uncertain. V dropped 2 bases and J dropped 4 bases, with 3 bases sitting between them. Per the germline V gene, CDR1 is MDHEN and CDR2 is SYDVKM. The CDR3 is 11 amino acids. CDR3 nucleotides: TGTGCCAGCAGTTTAGGATACGAGCAGTACTTC. This gives the protein CASSLGYEQYF.

The chain links TRBV29-1 to TRBJ2-5, with TRBD2 matching over 7 bases. The length of the CDR3 is 11 residues. V was pared by 7 bases and J by 2 bases, with 1 base of the junction left unmatched. Germline V lookup: CDR1 SQVTM, CDR2 ANQGSEA. The CDR3 reads CSGEGQETQYF. CDR3 coding DNA: TGCAGCGGGGAGGGACAAGAGACCCAGTACTTC.

This sequence joins TRBV29-1 and TRBJ1-5; no firm D call. In germline, CDR1 is SQVTM, CDR2 ANQGSEA. The CDR3 runs to 14 residues. The V end lost 6 bases, the J end lost 9 bases, and 21 bases lay between the germline ends. The CDR3 region is CSVGDVQLLRPQHF. CDR3 DNA: TGCAGCGTCGGCGACGTACAGCTCTTACGGCCCCAGCATTTT.

This sequence joins TRBV6-6 and TRBJ1-2; no definite D call. Germline CDR1 is MNHNY and CDR2 is SVGAGI (reference sequence). Trimming cost V 5 bases and J 2 bases, with 9 bases left between them. The CDR3 loop spans 13 amino acids. The CDR3 region is CASSPGRNYGYTF. The CDR3 DNA follows: TGTGCCAGCAGTCCCGGACGGAACTATGGCTACACCTTC.

The gene calls are TRBV7-8 and TRBJ2-2; the D gene is possibly TRBD2 (5 bases). Trimming took off 7 bases at V and 4 bases at J, with 13 bases between the two ends. In germline, CDR1 is SGHVS, CDR2 FQNEAQ. This CDR3 comprises 14 residues. CDR3 bases: TGTGCCAGCACGGGGATTGAGACCACCGGGGAGCTGTTTTTT. It yields the protein CASTGIETTGELFF.

This clone showed up just a few times. V is TRBV14 and J is TRBJ1-2; D gene ambiguous. V dropped 1 base and J dropped 5 bases, with 8 bases sitting between them. CDR1 is SGHDN and CDR2 is FVKESK in the germline V gene. This CDR3 is built from 13 residues. CDR3 amino acids: CASSQGLTYGYTF. The CDR3, as DNA: TGTGCCAGCAGCCAAGGACTGACTTATGGCTACACCTTC.

The CDR3 nucleotides are TGTGCCAGCAGCCCAGACTGGACTAATGAAAAACTGTTTTTT. It codes for CASSPDWTNEKLFF. This rearrangement joins TRBV7-9 to TRBJ1-4; D gene unclear. V shed 5 bases and J shed 2 bases, with 9 bases lying between them. The CDR3 sequence is 14 residues long. Germline V gene lookup returns CDR1 SEHNR and CDR2 FQNEAQ (reference sequence).

The V gene is TRBV28, the J gene TRBJ1-5; tentatively, D is TRBD1 (5 bases). The CDR3 is 15 residues long. Germline loops: CDR1 MDHEN, CDR2 SYDVKM. The V gene lost 2 bases and the J gene lost 4 bases, with 12 bases spanning the gap. The CDR3 nucleotides are TGTGCCAGCAGTTTAATGGGGGGAGGGAATCAGCCCCAGCATTTT. Protein: CASSLMGGGNQPQHF.

This chain links TRBV20-1 with TRBJ2-1, with a tentative D call TRBD2 (6 bases). The CDR3 runs to 11 residues. CDR1 and CDR2 from the germline V gene are DFQATT and SNEGSKA (reference sequence). V gave up 5 bases and J gave up 5 bases, with 7 bases separating them. CDR3 loop: CSALADNEQFF. The CDR3 DNA follows: TGCAGTGCTTTAGCGGACAATGAGCAGTTCTTC.

The genes are TRBV7-2 and TRBJ2-1, with TRBD2 as a possible D gene (6 bases). Germline assignment: CDR1 SGHTA and CDR2 FQGNSA. V was pared by 3 bases and J by 0 bases, with 9 bases between. The length of the CDR3 is 15 residues. The CDR3 sequence is CASSLFGSSYNEQFF. In DNA form, the CDR3 reads TGTGCCAGCAGCTTGTTCGGGAGCTCCTACAATGAGCAGTTCTTC.

The J gene is TRBJ1-1, the V gene TRBV5-1; the D gene is possibly TRBD1 (5 bases). Germline CDR1 SGHRS, CDR2 YFSETQ. Trimming cost V 0 bases and J 0 bases, with 12 bases left between them. CDR3 length: 16 residues. For the CDR3, the DNA is TGCGCCAGCAGCTTGGGCGGTCCAGGGCTGAACACTGAAGCTTTCTTT. Its protein is CASSLGGPGLNTEAFF.

This chain connects TRBV2 to TRBJ1-1; 8 bases line up with TRBD1. The V and J ends lost 11 bases and 1 base, in that order; junction bases with no gene match: 9. The germline gives CDR1 SNHLY, CDR2 FYNNEI. CDR3 length equals 14 residues. The CDR3 nucleotides are TGTGCCCTACAGAGAACAGGGGGGAACACTGAAGCTTTCTTT. This sequence encodes CALQRTGGNTEAFF.

This sequence joins TRBV10-3 and TRBJ2-3; D remains ambiguous. The length of the CDR3 is 17 residues. V was clipped by 0 bases and J by 2 bases, with 15 bases between them. CDR1 and CDR2 from the germline V gene are ENHRY and SYGVKD. This chain's CDR3 is CAISESMGPTITDTQYF. CDR3 nucleotides: TGTGCCATCAGTGAGTCGATGGGTCCTACCATCACAGATACGCAGTATTTT.

The chain combines TRBV7-9 with TRBJ1-3; perhaps TRBD1 as D (6 bases). From germline, CDR1 is SEHNR and CDR2 FQNEAQ (reference sequence). The CDR3 loop spans 15 amino acids. V was shortened by 1 base and J by 3 bases, with 10 bases between the two germline ends. In nucleotides, the CDR3 is TGTGCCAGCAGCTTAGGGGGGGCAGGTGGAAACACCATATATTTT. The encoded protein is CASSLGGAGGNTIYF.